Each of the 21 T cell receptor beta chains below was sequenced from the same sample in a study of blood T cell repertoires in COVID-19. Produced via immunoSEQ multiplex PCR; TCRdb's table is partial and in-frame only. The table has about 260,000 clones, roughly 87% seen once; the top ten hold around 0.67%. The sequenced sample consisted of peripheral blood. These receptors were collected from a human donor in a cohort sampled during active COVID-19.

V and J are TRBV9 and TRBJ2-2; 7 bases are a match to TRBD2. The CDR3 is made up of 17 amino acids. CDR1 and CDR2 (germline): SGDLS, YYNGEE. Trimming took 3 bases from V and 5 from J; bases not matched to a gene: 13. CDR3 sequence: CASSAQRGGSATGELFF. The CDR3 DNA reads TGTGCCAGCAGCGCCCAAAGGGGAGGGTCGGCAACCGGGGAGCTGTTTTTT.

The chain combines TRBV5-5 with TRBJ2-7; 9 bases agree with TRBD1. Germline CDR1 is SGHKS and CDR2 is YYEKEE (reference sequence). This CDR3 has 16 amino acids. V lost 4 bases, J lost 3 bases, and 11 bases stayed unmatched. The CDR3 DNA is TGTGCCAGCAGCCCCTTGCGGGACAGGGCCTTCTACGAGCAGTACTTC. Protein sequence: CASSPLRDRAFYEQYF.

The chain is built from TRBV19 and TRBJ2-4; 8 nucleotides match TRBD1. V was pared by 5 bases and J by 6 bases, with 6 bases of the junction left unmatched. The germline gives CDR1 LNHDA, CDR2 SQIVND (reference sequence). CDR3 length equals 14 residues. The CDR3: CASSLSGTGNIQYF. Here the CDR3 DNA reads TGTGCCAGTAGTCTTTCAGGGACAGGAAACATTCAGTACTTC.

V and J are TRBV9 and TRBJ2-7; TRBD2 matches at 9 bases. After removal of 2 bases from V and 3 bases from J, the junction contained 3 bases not matched to a gene. The CDR3 is 14 amino acids. Germline loops: CDR1 SGDLS, CDR2 YYNGEE. The CDR3 loop is CASSVLAGDYEQYF. The CDR3 DNA reads as TGTGCCAGCAGCGTTTTAGCGGGAGACTACGAGCAGTACTTC.

This chain joins TRBV19 and TRBJ1-5, with TRBD1 identical over 7 bases. The ends lost 4 bases at V and 0 bases at J; junction bases unmatched: 3. The CDR3 is made up of 15 amino acids. Germline loops: CDR1 LNHDA, CDR2 SQIVND (reference sequence). CDR3 DNA sequence: TGTGCCAGTAGTAGACAGGGAGATAGCAATCAGCCCCAGCATTTT. This translates into CASSRQGDSNQPQHF.

CDR3 residues: CASSLVRTDTQYF. CDR3 coding DNA: TGTGCCAGCAGCTTAGTCCGTACAGATACGCAGTATTTT. This rearrangement joins TRBV7-2 to TRBJ2-3; no reliable D call. CDR1 and CDR2 from the germline V gene are SGHTA and FQGNSA. This CDR3 has 13 amino acids. Trimming took 1 base from V and 3 from J, leaving 5 bases between them.

The rearrangement uses TRBV11-2 and TRBJ2-1, with TRBD2 identical over 7 bases. V lost 1 base to trimming and J lost 1 base; unmatched junction nucleotides: 1. The germline V gene has CDR1 SGHAT and CDR2 FQNNGV. CDR3 length equals 15 residues. The CDR3 nucleotides are TGTGCCAGCAGCTTAGGCGGGAGTTCCTACAATGAGCAGTTCTTC. Protein: CASSLGGSSYNEQFF.

This chain connects TRBV12-3 or TRBV12-4 to TRBJ1-2, with TRBD1 as a possible D gene (5 bases). This CDR3 is 12 amino acids long. The V gene lost 3 bases and the J gene lost 8 bases, with 10 bases spanning the gap. The CDR3 loop is CASSFPGQGYTF. Written as DNA, the CDR3 is TGTGCCAGCAGTTTTCCAGGGCAAGGCTACACCTTC.

Here the CDR3 DNA reads TGTGCCACTCTAAGGAGGGACAGGAGCCCCTACGAGCAGTACTTC. This sequence encodes CATLRRDRSPYEQYF. This sequence joins TRBV6-6 and TRBJ2-7; TRBD1 agrees at 8 bases. The CDR3 totals 15 residues. Losses at the gene ends were 10 bases for V and 2 bases for J; bases not matched to a gene: 13. From germline, CDR1 is MNHNY and CDR2 SVGAGI (reference sequence).

This rearrangement joins TRBV7-3 to TRBJ2-1, with D tentatively TRBD2 (5 bases). Germline V lookup: CDR1 SGHTA, CDR2 FQGTGA. V was cut by 3 bases and J by 9 bases, with 21 bases left in between. The CDR3 is 16 residues long. The CDR3 is CASSLSPSKDGGEQFF. DNA for the CDR3: TGTGCCAGCAGCTTGAGTCCCTCCAAGGATGGAGGTGAGCAGTTCTTC.

This clone appeared a single time. The V and J genes are TRBV15 and TRBJ2-6, with D maybe TRBD1 (6 bases). In germline, CDR1 is LNHNV, CDR2 YYDKDF (reference sequence). The V and J ends lost 3 bases and 17 bases respectively, with 17 bases between them. The CDR3 runs to 13 residues. The CDR3 reads CATSRDRQAVVTF. CDR3 DNA: TGTGCCACCAGCAGGGATCGACAGGCGGTGGTGACTTTC.

This chain connects TRBV9 to TRBJ2-5; perhaps TRBD1 as D (5 bases). The CDR3 sequence is 15 residues long. Trimming took off 4 bases at V and 2 bases at J, with 15 bases between the two ends. Germline CDR1 SGDLS, CDR2 YYNGEE. The CDR3 bases are TGTGCCAGCAGCCCGACACCGGCAGGGCAAGAGACCCAGTACTTC. Translated, it gives CASSPTPAGQETQYF.

The chain recombines TRBV7-2 with TRBJ2-7; TRBD2 matches 8 bases. Germline loops: CDR1 SGHTA, CDR2 FQGNSA. The ends lost 1 base at V and 6 bases at J; junction bases unmatched: 11. CDR3 length: 16 amino acids. The CDR3: CASSLGGASGRLEQYF. CDR3 coding DNA: TGTGCCAGCAGCTTAGGGGGGGCTAGCGGGCGGCTCGAGCAGTACTTC.

The V and J genes are TRBV20-1 and TRBJ2-7; the D is unclear. The CDR3 runs 13 residues. Trimming took 3 bases from V and 0 from J, leaving 9 bases between them. From germline, CDR1 is DFQATT and CDR2 SNEGSKA (reference sequence). In DNA, the CDR3 is TGCAGTGCTAGTGACTCCCTCTCCTACGAGCAGTACTTC. Translating it yields CSASDSLSYEQYF.

This clone was detected once. The CDR3 DNA sequence: TGTGCCAGCTCACCGTCAGGGGGCGCATTTTGGGAAGCTTTCTTT. It codes for CASSPSGGAFWEAFF. The V gene is TRBV18, the J gene TRBJ1-1; 8 bases fit TRBD1. The junction had 11 bases not matched to a gene; V was cut back by 3 bases and J by 8 bases. The CDR3 consists of 15 residues. Germline-derived CDR1 and CDR2 are KGHSH and LQKENI.

This sequence joins TRBV28 and TRBJ2-7; no firm D call. V gave up 5 bases and J gave up 3 bases, with 8 bases separating them. CDR3 size: 12 residues. Germline assignment: CDR1 MDHEN and CDR2 SYDVKM. Written as DNA, the CDR3 is TGTGCCAGCAGTGTCCCTAGCTACGAGCAGTACTTC. Translated, it gives CASSVPSYEQYF.

This sequence joins TRBV6-6 and TRBJ1-2, with a tentative D call TRBD1 (5 bases). Trimming pared 1 base from V and 1 base from J, leaving 7 bases between. Germline CDR1 reads MNHNY; CDR2 reads SVGAGI (reference sequence). The CDR3 extends over 14 amino acids. CDR3 nucleotide sequence: TGTGCCAGCAGTTACTTAGGGGTTAACTATGGCTACACCTTC. Translating it yields CASSYLGVNYGYTF.

This chain links TRBV4-1 with TRBJ1-2; D perhaps matches TRBD1 (6 bases). The germline V and J ends were trimmed by 1 base and 4 bases, with 13 bases remaining between them. This CDR3 comprises 15 residues. Germline assignment: CDR1 MGHRA and CDR2 YSYEKL. The CDR3 here is CASSQVEGESYGYTF. The CDR3 DNA reads TGCGCCAGCAGCCAAGTCGAGGGGGAAAGCTATGGCTACACCTTC.

This rearrangement joins TRBV18 to TRBJ1-4; TRBD1 matches at 7 bases. CDR3 length: 13 amino acids. V lost 3 bases and J lost 12; bases outside the gene matches: 7. Germline V gene lookup returns CDR1 KGHSH and CDR2 LQKENI. The CDR3 protein is CASSPSTGEELFF. CDR3 DNA sequence: TGTGCCAGCTCACCCTCAACAGGGGAAGAACTGTTTTTT.

V gene TRBV27 combines with J gene TRBJ1-5; D gene uncertain. This CDR3 has 13 residues. V gave up 1 base and J gave up 5 bases, with 6 bases separating them. The V gene's germline CDR1 is MNHEY and CDR2 SMNVEV (reference sequence). The CDR3 DNA reads TGTGCCAGCAGTTTATATACAGATCAGCCCCAGCATTTT. This sequence encodes CASSLYTDQPQHF.

This clone was detected only once. This chain links TRBV30 with TRBJ1-4, with 9 positions matching TRBD1. The CDR3 loop spans 14 amino acids. CDR1 GTSNPN and CDR2 SVGIG come from the germline V gene (reference sequence). The trim removed 2 bases at V and 7 bases at J, leaving 5 bases unmatched. CDR3 bases: TGTGCCTGGAGTCTCTACAGGGGGCGTGAAAAACTGTTTTTT. It is translated as CAWSLYRGREKLFF.